These 29 T cell receptor beta chains were all obtained from the same sample, sequenced in a study of T-cell reconstitution after alpha-beta-depleted transplantation in children. A TCRbeta library incorporating unique molecular identifiers was prepared. TCRdb used MiXCR to reprocess the PCR reads, holding one entry per CDR3 protein. The sample has about 400,000 distinct CDR3 sequences, 10% to 15% seen once. The sequencing here drew on PBMCs, taken from the stem cell graft. The receptors here all came from a human donor who donated a stem cell graft to a child with Fanconi anemia.

This clonotype came up many times. The J gene is TRBJ1-5, the V gene TRBV20-1, with D possibly TRBD1 on 6 matching bases. Germline assignment: CDR1 DFQATT and CDR2 SNEGSKA (reference sequence). Trimming took off 6 bases at V and 2 bases at J, with 14 bases between the two ends. The CDR3 runs to 14 residues. CDR3 loop: CSASDSRGNQPQHF. DNA for the CDR3: TGCAGTGCCTCGGACAGCCGTGGCAATCAGCCCCAGCATTTT.

The CDR3 DNA is TGTGCCAGCAGTTCTCTTTCCCCCCTCCACTTT. Protein sequence: CASSSLSPLHF. The J gene is TRBJ1-6, the V gene TRBV12-3 or TRBV12-4; D uncertain. The CDR3 covers 11 residues. The V end lost 4 bases, the J end lost 13 bases, and 8 bases lay between the germline ends.

The chain has TRBV11-1 and TRBJ2-6; tentatively, D is TRBD1 (6 bases). CDR3 size: 15 residues. Germline V gene sequence: CDR1 SGHAT, CDR2 FQDESV (reference sequence). The V end lost 5 bases, the J end lost 2 bases, and 10 bases lay between the germline ends. CDR3 loop: CASSLQGAGANVLTF. The CDR3 coding sequence is TGTGCCAGCAGCCTACAGGGCGCTGGGGCCAACGTCCTGACTTTC.

The V gene is TRBV6-2 or TRBV6-3, the J gene TRBJ2-7, with 10 bases identical to TRBD2. This CDR3 region has 15 residues. The germline V gene encodes CDR1 MNHEY and CDR2 SVGEGT. J lost 0 bases, V lost 6 bases, and 5 bases had no gene match. CDR3 sequence reads: CASRRASGGSYEQYF. The CDR3 DNA sequence: TGTGCCAGCAGACGAGCTAGCGGGGGCTCCTACGAGCAGTACTTC.

This sequence joins TRBV20-1 and TRBJ2-1; no clear D gene. CDR1 is DFQATT, CDR2 SNEGSKA, per germline (reference sequence). The V gene lost 6 bases and the J gene lost 2 bases, with 17 bases spanning the gap. This CDR3 comprises 15 residues. The CDR3 DNA follows: TGCAGTGCCCAATGGCACGCCCAGACCTACAATGAGCAGTTCTTC. Translation: CSAQWHAQTYNEQFF.

Regarding this clonotype: Sequence at one end of the junction differs from germline and may be a read error. V gene TRBV14 combines with J gene TRBJ1-4; D is unclear. Per germline, CDR1 SGHDN and CDR2 FVKESK. This CDR3 spans 15 amino acids. The CDR3 DNA sequence: TGTGCCAGCAGCAAAGACCAGGCCTTTAATGAAAAACTGTTTTTT. Its protein is CASSKDQAFNEKLFF.

This clonotype showed up just a few times. The rearrangement uses TRBV7-2 and TRBJ2-4, with 8 nucleotides matching TRBD2. Unmatched junction bases numbered 8, after V lost 0 bases and J lost 7 bases. The CDR3 has 16 amino acids. CDR1 and CDR2 (germline): SGHTA, FQGNSA. The CDR3 DNA reads as TGTGCCAGCAGCTTAGCCCGGACGGGAGGGGACAACATTCAGTACTTC. Its translation is CASSLARTGGDNIQYF.

The chain carries TRBV2 and TRBJ1-1; a weak D match, TRBD1 (5 bases). Per the germline V gene, CDR1 is SNHLY and CDR2 is FYNNEI. Trimming took off 8 bases at V and 1 base at J, with 8 bases between the two ends. This CDR3 spans 12 amino acids. CDR3 bases: TGTGCCAGCGAAAGGGGGAACACTGAAGCTTTCTTT. Translating it yields CASERGNTEAFF.

The CDR3 DNA follows: TGCAGTGCTAGTCCTCAAGCCCCTGAGCAGTTCTTC. Its protein is CSASPQAPEQFF. The chain combines TRBV20-1 with TRBJ2-1; no clear D. The ends were cut back, 3 bases at V and 9 bases at J, with 12 bases in the middle. The CDR3 has 12 amino acids. The germline V gene encodes CDR1 DFQATT and CDR2 SNEGSKA (reference sequence).

This clonotype was seen more than once but under ten times. The rearrangement joins TRBV2 to TRBJ2-7; a possible D gene is TRBD2 (5 bases). The ends were cut back, 10 bases at V and 4 bases at J, with 14 bases in the middle. Germline CDR1 reads SNHLY; CDR2 reads FYNNEI. This CDR3 has 12 residues. The CDR3 sequence is CATAGGSYEQYF. CDR3 DNA: TGTGCCACCGCGGGTGGATCGTACGAGCAGTACTTC. Full variable domain (remainder filled in from reference TRBV2 and TRBJ2-7): EPEVTQTPSHQVTQMGQEVILRCVPISNHLYFYWYRQILGQKVEFLVSFYNNEISEKSEIFDDQFSVERPDGSNFTLKIRSTKLEDSAMYFCATAGGSYEQYFGPGTRLTVT.

The chain uses TRBV30 and TRBJ1-2; D is uncertain. CDR3 length: 12 amino acids. Germline CDR1 is GTSNPN and CDR2 is SVGIG (reference sequence). The V end was cut by 1 base, the J end by 0 bases, with 3 bases between. CDR3 amino acids: CAWSGSNYGYTF. CDR3 coding DNA: TGTGCCTGGAGTGGGTCTAACTATGGCTACACCTTC.

This clonotype was recorded many times. The CDR3 region is CASSLASAGGRGELFF. The CDR3 DNA reads as TGTGCCAGCAGTTTAGCTTCAGCGGGGGGGCGAGGGGAGCTGTTTTTT. V gene TRBV12-3 or TRBV12-4 combines with J gene TRBJ2-2; 10 bases line up with TRBD2. The CDR3 has 16 residues. Unmatched junction bases numbered 6, after V lost 0 bases and J lost 8 bases.

This clonotype was recorded a few times. This sequence joins TRBV14 and TRBJ2-5; D gene uncertain. In germline, CDR1 is SGHDN, CDR2 FVKESK. This CDR3 region has 13 residues. V lost 2 bases and J 5 bases, leaving 9 bases between the germline ends. The CDR3 DNA reads TGTGCCAGCAGCCAATCCCTTTGGGAGACCCAGTACTTC. Translating gives CASSQSLWETQYF.

This clonotype was picked up many times. The chain uses TRBV5-1 and TRBJ2-1; possibly TRBD1 for D (5 bases). CDR1 SGHRS and CDR2 YFSETQ come from the germline V gene. The CDR3 totals 15 residues. The V and J ends lost 3 bases and 5 bases respectively, with 15 bases between them. Here the CDR3 reads CASSSLRVTHNEQFF. CDR3 coding DNA: TGCGCCAGCAGCTCCCTCAGGGTCACCCACAATGAGCAGTTCTTC.

This clonotype was detected ten times or more. The chain recombines TRBV4-3 with TRBJ2-4; D unclear. CDR1 and CDR2 from the germline V gene are LGHNA and YSLEER. V was cut by 1 base and J by 10 bases, with 11 bases left in between. This CDR3 is 13 amino acids long. The DNA for the CDR3 is TGCGCCAGCAGCCAAGGGATTTCGGTAATTCAGTACTTC. It specifies CASSQGISVIQYF.

CDR3 amino acids: CASSLPDRGLEQYF. The CDR3 DNA follows: TGTGCCAGCAGTTTACCGGACAGGGGGCTCGAGCAGTACTTC. The gene calls are TRBV28 and TRBJ2-7, with TRBD1 matching over 11 bases. V shed 2 bases, J shed 6 bases, and the junction held 3 bases outside the gene matches. Per germline, CDR1 MDHEN and CDR2 SYDVKM. The CDR3 contains 14 residues.

This rearrangement joins TRBV3-1 to TRBJ1-1; D is possibly TRBD1 (5 bases). Trimming removed 2 bases from V and 1 base from J, with 8 bases in between. From germline, CDR1 is LGHDT and CDR2 YNNKEL (reference sequence). CDR3 length: 14 amino acids. DNA of the CDR3: TGTGCCAGCAGCCAACCTGGACAGAACACTGAAGCTTTCTTT. It translates to CASSQPGQNTEAFF.

This clonotype has at least ten counts. The genes are TRBV12-3 or TRBV12-4 and TRBJ1-1, with 7 bases lining up with TRBD1. The CDR3 length is 12 residues. With 8 bases clipped from V and 8 bases from J, the junction kept 8 bases outside the gene matches. CDR3 in amino acids: CASLGAGQEAFF. The CDR3 bases are TGTGCCAGCCTGGGGGCGGGACAGGAAGCTTTCTTT.

The DNA of the CDR3 is TGTGCCACCAGCAGAGATCCCCGCGTTGAGACCCAGTACTTC. Protein sequence: CATSRDPRVETQYF. The chain links TRBV15 to TRBJ2-5; D is uncertain. The V and J ends lost 0 bases and 5 bases respectively, with 10 bases between them. The CDR3 spans 14 residues. Germline CDR1 LNHNV, CDR2 YYDKDF (reference sequence).

This clonotype was seen only once. This chain uses TRBV20-1 with TRBJ2-1; 9 nucleotides align to TRBD1. The trim removed 3 bases at V and 9 bases at J, leaving 6 bases unmatched. In germline, CDR1 is DFQATT, CDR2 SNEGSKA (reference sequence). This CDR3 has 13 residues. The CDR3: CSARGDRVGEQFF. DNA of the CDR3: TGCAGTGCTAGGGGGGACAGGGTAGGTGAGCAGTTCTTC.

This rearrangement joins TRBV5-6 to TRBJ1-2; a possible D gene is TRBD1 (6 bases). The length of the CDR3 is 17 residues. Between the trimmed V and J ends, which lost 3 bases and 2 bases, there was a span of 20 bases. CDR1 and CDR2 from the germline V gene are SGHDT and YYEEEE. The CDR3 DNA is TGTGCCAGCAGCTGGGGGACACTCAATAGAAGAAACTATGGCTACACCTTC. Protein sequence: CASSWGTLNRRNYGYTF.

This clonotype has a count of ten or more. The J gene is TRBJ2-7, the V gene TRBV7-6; TRBD2 agrees at 12 bases. After removal of 3 bases from V and 3 bases from J, the junction contained 3 bases not matched to a gene. CDR1 is SGHVS, CDR2 FNYEAQ, per germline. The CDR3 is 15 amino acids. The CDR3 bases are TGTGCCAGCAGCTTTCGGACTAGCGGGGACTACGAGCAGTACTTC. It yields the protein CASSFRTSGDYEQYF.

This clonotype was observed at least ten times. The V gene is TRBV12-3 or TRBV12-4, the J gene TRBJ1-5; perhaps TRBD1 as D (6 bases). This CDR3 has 14 residues. Trimming took off 5 bases at V and 6 bases at J, with 14 bases between the two ends. CDR3 sequence (DNA): TGTGCCAGCAGTCTCGGGACATTAGTTCAGCCCCAGCATTTT. The encoded protein is CASSLGTLVQPQHF.

Comments on this clonotype: A much larger clone lies one base from this, so it may be a read error. The J gene is TRBJ2-7, the V gene TRBV7-9; 11 bases are shared with TRBD1. The ends lost 5 bases at V and 3 bases at J; junction bases unmatched: 3. This CDR3 has 14 amino acids. The germline V gene encodes CDR1 SEHNR and CDR2 FQNEAQ (reference sequence). CDR3 region: CASSRTGGYYEQYF. The CDR3, as DNA: TGTGCCAGCAGCCGGACAGGGGGCTACTACGAGCAGTACTTC.

This clonotype turned up a few times. The V gene is TRBV5-1, the J gene TRBJ1-4; D perhaps matches TRBD1 (5 bases). V was shortened by 2 bases and J by 6 bases, with 11 bases between the two germline ends. The CDR3 totals 14 residues. Germline V gene sequence: CDR1 SGHRS, CDR2 YFSETQ. CDR3 region: CASSFFGRDEKLFF. The DNA for the CDR3 is TGCGCCAGCAGCTTCTTTGGCAGGGATGAAAAACTGTTTTTT.

The J gene is TRBJ2-2, the V gene TRBV9, with D unresolved. The germline gives CDR1 SGDLS, CDR2 YYNGEE. Deletions cut 3 bases from V and 0 bases from J, with 15 bases between. The CDR3 runs 17 residues. The CDR3 sequence: CASSAYHPPSNTGELFF. The CDR3 bases are TGTGCCAGCAGCGCATATCACCCGCCGTCGAACACCGGGGAGCTGTTTTTT. Using reference TRBV9 and TRBJ2-2 for the parts outside the CDR3, the full variable domain is DSGVTQTPKHLITATGQRVTLRCSPRSGDLSVYWYQQSLDQGLQFLIQYYNGEERAKGNILERFSAQQFPDLHSELNLSSLELGDSALYFCASSAYHPPSNTGELFFGEGSRLTVL.

This clonotype appeared a few times. This sequence joins TRBV20-1 and TRBJ2-3; 10 bases line up with TRBD1. V lost 6 bases, J lost 3 bases, and 9 bases stayed unmatched. Per germline, CDR1 DFQATT and CDR2 SNEGSKA (reference sequence). The CDR3 loop spans 15 amino acids. The CDR3 nucleotides read TGCAGTGCAACGACAGGGGGCATCGAAACAGATACGCAGTATTTT. Translated: CSATTGGIETDTQYF.

This clonotype has a handful of counts. The chain joins TRBV20-1 to TRBJ2-7; 9 bases align to TRBD2. The CDR3 has 14 amino acids. The germline CDR1 and CDR2 sequences are DFQATT and SNEGSKA (reference sequence). The V gene end was trimmed by 5 bases and the J gene end by 5 bases; junction bases not matched to a gene: 10. CDR3 in DNA: TGCAGTGCTTCGCGGGGGGGCTTACTCGACGAGCAGTACGTC. This codes for CSASRGGLLDEQYV.

CDR3 coding DNA: TGTGCCAGCAGTCCTGGACAGGGGTTTTCCTATGGCTACACCTTC. It translates to CASSPGQGFSYGYTF. This chain links TRBV27 with TRBJ1-2; 9 nucleotides agree with TRBD1. Germline CDR1 MNHEY, CDR2 SMNVEV (reference sequence). With V trimmed by 5 bases and J by 4 bases, 8 bases remained unmatched. The CDR3 is 15 residues long.